This entry is about one T cell receptor beta chain. Its cognate antigen is unknown. The data originate from a study of vaccination effects on CD4 cells after COVID-19. Overall study context: BNT162b2 vaccine or mRNA-1273 vaccine was given to participants in two doses.

Researchers isolated CD4+ T cells once around 11 days of culture had elapsed. Recipients of the vaccine had no prior SARS-CoV-2 infection and negative nucleocapsid antibodies. With 0 bases removed from V and 2 bases from J, the gap between germline ends came to 16 bases. Germline V gene lookup returns CDR1 MGHRA and CDR2 YSYEKL. CDR3 length: 17 amino acids. Repertoires were generated with immunoSEQ multiplex PCR, while TCRdb's copy carries only in-frame clones and drops some. The table lists around 70,000 clones, approximately 80% of them singletons, with roughly 1.9% in the top ten. The sample was CD4+ T cells from PBMCs cultured without peptide, taken before COVID-19 vaccination. V usage is TRBV4-1 and J usage is TRBJ1-1, with a tentative D call TRBD1 (6 bases). This clonotype was sampled from a human donor who received a COVID-19 vaccine. The CDR3 coding sequence is TGCGCCAGCAGCCAAGAGAGGGGGGCAAGCACCAACACTGAAGCTTTCTTT. Protein sequence: CASSQERGASTNTEAFF.